Shown below are 8 T cell receptor beta chains from a single sample sequenced in a study of tumor-infiltrating lymphocytes in primary liver carcinoma. RNA and DNA were co-extracted from approximately 20-30 mg of unsorted bulk tissue. The input was 450 to 500 ng total RNA; TCR beta cDNA was made from it with a constant-region primer. What produced the TCR beta libraries was three nested multiplex PCR rounds using slightly modified ARM-PCR. Researchers ran the first two PCR rounds for roughly 10 cycles each with TRBV1-TRBV30 forward primers and a C-beta reverse primer. TCRdb analysed the multiplex PCR reads with MiXCR anew, one entry per CDR3 protein. Of 60,000 to 90,000 distinct CDR3 sequences listed, 55% to 75% are singletons. Source material: liver tumor tissue from sampling region 4. Subset in this sample: tumor region T4, right-lateral pole. The receptors stem from a man in his forties with primary liver carcinoma and hepatitis B virus infection.

Of note for this clonotype: The junction and the germline gene differ at one end; a read error may be behind it. This rearrangement joins TRBV28 to TRBJ2-7, with D perhaps assigned TRBD1 or TRBD2 (6 bases each). Looked up from germline, CDR1 is MDHEN and CDR2 is SYDVKM. CDR3 length: 14 amino acids. The CDR3 DNA reads TGTGCCAGCAGTGAGGGGGGACGGGGCTACGAGCAGTACTTT. This translates into CASSEGGRGYEQYF. The whole variable domain, remainder taken from reference TRBV28 and TRBJ2-7, is DVKVTQSSRYLVKRTGEKVFLECVQDMDHENMFWYRQDPGLGLRLIYFSYDVKMKEKGDIPEGYSVSREKKERFSLILESASTNQTSMYLCASSEGGRGYEQYFGPGTRLTVT.

Notes on this clonotype: One end of the junction fails to match germline, which may point to a read error. The gene calls are TRBV11-2 and TRBJ2-7; D is uncertain. Germline CDR1 and CDR2: SGHAT and FQNNGV. The CDR3 sequence is 14 residues long. In DNA, the CDR3 is TGTGTCAGCAGCTTGACTGACACTGCCTACGAGCAGTGTTTC. This gives the protein CVSSLTDTAYEQCF. Variable domain in full (rest from reference TRBV11-2 and TRBJ2-7): EAGVAQSPRYKIIEKRQSVAFWCNPISGHATLYWYQQILGQGPKLLIQFQNNGVVDDSQLPKDRFSAERLKGVDSTLKIQPAKLEDSAVYLCVSSLTDTAYEQCFGPGTRLTVT.

On this clonotype itself: One junction end disagrees with the germline gene, perhaps due to a read error. This CDR3 reads CTSSLAGTARQFVNEQFF. The CDR3 nucleotides are TGTACCAGCAGCTTGGCCGGGACCGCACGGCAATTCGTCAATGAGCAGTTCTTC. This chain uses TRBV5-6 with TRBJ2-1; D is possibly TRBD1 or TRBD2 (5 bases each). Germline V CDR1 and CDR2: SGHDT, YYEEEE. This CDR3 is 18 amino acids long.

On this clonotype: The junction and the germline gene differ at one end; a read error may be behind it. The V gene is TRBV11-2, the J gene TRBJ2-6, with D possibly being TRBD2 (5 bases). Germline V gene data show CDR1 as SGHAT and CDR2 as FQNNGV. The CDR3 covers 15 residues. The CDR3 reads CACSNGLSEANVMTF. CDR3 in DNA: TGTGCCTGCAGCAATGGACTCTCTGAGGCCAACGTCATGACTTTC.

Concerning this clonotype itself: The final CDR3 position lacks the conserved phenylalanine or tryptophan, pointing to a likely read error. The chain employs TRBV11-2 and TRBJ2-5, with 7 bases identical to TRBD1. Germline V CDR1 and CDR2: SGHAT, FQNNGV. This CDR3 contains 14 residues. The CDR3 DNA reads as TGTGCCAGGAGCTTAGGGACAGCGCAGGAGACCCAGTACCTC. It translates to CARSLGTAQETQYL.

In the case of this clonotype: This is likely a read error, given that the CDR3 carries no conserved phenylalanine or tryptophan at its end. The chain combines TRBV11-2 with TRBJ2-5, with a weak D call TRBD2 (5 bases). CDR1 SGHAT and CDR2 FQNNGV come from the germline V gene. The CDR3 spans 16 residues. CDR3 region: CASRFRDSAHQETQYC. CDR3 nucleotides: TGCGCCAGCAGATTCCGGGATTCGGCCCACCAAGAGACCCAGTACTGC.

With regard to this clonotype: The junction shows a germline mismatch at one end, possibly a read error. The chain combines TRBV7-9 with TRBJ2-3; D might be TRBD2 (6 bases). Germline V lookup: CDR1 SEHNR, CDR2 FQNEAQ (reference sequence). This CDR3 is built from 14 residues. CDR3 sequence (DNA): TGTGCCAGCAGCACGAGCAGGGAGGAGGATACGCAGTTTTTT. Protein: CASSTSREEDTQFF.

Comment on this clonotype: A much larger clone lies one base from this, so it may be a read error. The rearrangement links TRBV11-2 to TRBJ1-1; possible D gene TRBD1, 6 bases. The V and J ends lost 8 bases and 7 bases respectively, with 14 bases between them. Germline loops: CDR1 SGHAT, CDR2 FQNNGV. This CDR3 has 12 residues. The CDR3 nucleotides are TGTGCCAGCGGCCGGGACACCCGTGAAGCTTTCTTT. Its protein product is CASGRDTREAFF.